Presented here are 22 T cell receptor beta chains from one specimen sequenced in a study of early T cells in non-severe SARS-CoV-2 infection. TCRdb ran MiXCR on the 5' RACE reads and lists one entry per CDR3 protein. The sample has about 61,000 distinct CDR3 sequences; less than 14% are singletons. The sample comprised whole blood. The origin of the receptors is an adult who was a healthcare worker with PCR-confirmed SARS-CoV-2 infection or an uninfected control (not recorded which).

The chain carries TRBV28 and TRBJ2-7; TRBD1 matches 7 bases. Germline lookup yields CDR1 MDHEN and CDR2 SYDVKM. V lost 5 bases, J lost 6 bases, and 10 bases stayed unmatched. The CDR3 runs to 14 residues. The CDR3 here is CASSISDRSFEQYF. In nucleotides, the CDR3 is TGTGCCAGCAGTATCTCGGACAGGAGCTTCGAGCAGTACTTC.

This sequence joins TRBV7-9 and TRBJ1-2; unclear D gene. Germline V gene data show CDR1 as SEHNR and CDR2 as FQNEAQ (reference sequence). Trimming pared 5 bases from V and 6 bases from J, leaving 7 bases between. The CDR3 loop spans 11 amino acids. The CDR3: CASSPVNGYTF. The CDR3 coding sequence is TGTGCCAGCAGCCCAGTTAATGGCTACACCTTC.

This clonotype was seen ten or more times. The DNA for the CDR3 is TGTGCCAGCAGCGTCTCCGCAGGGGACACTGAAGCTTTCTTT. Protein sequence: CASSVSAGDTEAFF. The chain employs TRBV9 and TRBJ1-1; TRBD1 is a possible D gene (6 bases). This CDR3 comprises 14 residues. V was trimmed by 2 bases and J by 3 bases, leaving 11 bases between them. From germline, CDR1 is SGDLS and CDR2 YYNGEE.

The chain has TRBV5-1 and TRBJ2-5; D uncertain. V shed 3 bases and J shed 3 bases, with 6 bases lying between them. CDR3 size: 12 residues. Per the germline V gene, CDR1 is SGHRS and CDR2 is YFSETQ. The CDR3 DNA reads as TGCGCCAGCAGCTCTCAAAAAGAGACCCAGTACTTC. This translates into CASSSQKETQYF.

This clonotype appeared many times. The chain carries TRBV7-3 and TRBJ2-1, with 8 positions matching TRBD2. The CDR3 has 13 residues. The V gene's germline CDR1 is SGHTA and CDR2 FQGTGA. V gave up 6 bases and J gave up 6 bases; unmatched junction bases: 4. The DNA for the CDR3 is TGTGCCAGCAGTAGCGGGGTTACCAATGAGCAGTTCTTC. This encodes CASSSGVTNEQFF.

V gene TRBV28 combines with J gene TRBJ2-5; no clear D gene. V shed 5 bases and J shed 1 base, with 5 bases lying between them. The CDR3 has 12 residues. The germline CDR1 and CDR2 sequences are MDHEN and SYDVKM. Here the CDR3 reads CASSPSQETQYF. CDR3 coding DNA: TGTGCCAGCAGTCCGAGCCAAGAGACCCAGTACTTC.

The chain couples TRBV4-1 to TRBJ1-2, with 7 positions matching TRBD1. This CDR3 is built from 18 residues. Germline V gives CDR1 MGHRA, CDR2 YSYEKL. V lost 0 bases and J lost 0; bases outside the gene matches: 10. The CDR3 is CASSQEAPGTASNYGYTF. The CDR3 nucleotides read TGCGCCAGCAGCCAAGAAGCCCCCGGGACAGCTTCTAACTATGGCTACACCTTC.

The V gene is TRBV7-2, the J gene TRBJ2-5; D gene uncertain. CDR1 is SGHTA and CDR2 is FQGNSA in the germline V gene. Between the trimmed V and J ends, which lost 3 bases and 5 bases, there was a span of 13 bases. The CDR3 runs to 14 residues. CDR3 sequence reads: CASSFGLQRETQYF. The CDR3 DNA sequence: TGTGCCAGCAGCTTCGGGCTCCAACGGGAGACCCAGTACTTC.

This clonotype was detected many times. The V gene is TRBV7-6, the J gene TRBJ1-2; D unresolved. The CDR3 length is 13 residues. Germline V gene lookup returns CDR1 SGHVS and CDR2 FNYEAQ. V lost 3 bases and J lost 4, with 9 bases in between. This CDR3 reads CASSFLGSYGYTF. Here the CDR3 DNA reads TGTGCCAGCAGCTTCTTGGGTTCCTATGGCTACACCTTC. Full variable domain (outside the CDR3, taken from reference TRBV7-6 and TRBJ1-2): GAGVSQSPRYKVTKRGQDVALRCDPISGHVSLYWYRQALGQGPEFLTYFNYEAQQDKSGLPNDRFSAERPEGSISTLTIQRTEQRDSAMYRCASSFLGSYGYTFGSGTRLTVV.

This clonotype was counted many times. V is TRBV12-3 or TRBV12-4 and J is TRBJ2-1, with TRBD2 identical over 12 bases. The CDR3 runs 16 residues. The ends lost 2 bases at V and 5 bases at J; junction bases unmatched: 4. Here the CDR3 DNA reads TGTGCCAGCAGTTTATTGACTAGCGGGGGCAACAATGAGCAGTTCTTC. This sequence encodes CASSLLTSGGNNEQFF.

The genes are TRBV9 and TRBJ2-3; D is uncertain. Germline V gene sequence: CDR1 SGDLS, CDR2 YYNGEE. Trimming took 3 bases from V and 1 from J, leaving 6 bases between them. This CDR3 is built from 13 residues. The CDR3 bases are TGTGCCAGCAGCGACAAGCGCACAGATACGCAGTATTTT. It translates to CASSDKRTDTQYF.

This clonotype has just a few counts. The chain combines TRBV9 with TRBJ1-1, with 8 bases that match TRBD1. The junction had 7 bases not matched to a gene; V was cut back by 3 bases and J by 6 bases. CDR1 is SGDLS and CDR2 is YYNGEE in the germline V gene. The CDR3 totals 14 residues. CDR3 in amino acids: CASSAGQGVPEAFF. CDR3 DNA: TGTGCCAGCAGCGCCGGACAGGGTGTCCCTGAAGCTTTCTTT.

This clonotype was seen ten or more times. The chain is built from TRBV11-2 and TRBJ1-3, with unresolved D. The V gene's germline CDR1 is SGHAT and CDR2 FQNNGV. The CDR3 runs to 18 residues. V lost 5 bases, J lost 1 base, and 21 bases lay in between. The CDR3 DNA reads TGTGCCAGCAGCAGCCCCCGACGTTGGTATGATTCTGGAAACACCATATATTTT. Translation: CASSSPRRWYDSGNTIYF. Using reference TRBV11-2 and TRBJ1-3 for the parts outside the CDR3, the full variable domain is EAGVAQSPRYKIIEKRQSVAFWCNPISGHATLYWYQQILGQGPKLLIQFQNNGVVDDSQLPKDRFSAERLKGVDSTLKIQPAKLEDSAVYLCASSSPRRWYDSGNTIYFGEGSWLTVV.

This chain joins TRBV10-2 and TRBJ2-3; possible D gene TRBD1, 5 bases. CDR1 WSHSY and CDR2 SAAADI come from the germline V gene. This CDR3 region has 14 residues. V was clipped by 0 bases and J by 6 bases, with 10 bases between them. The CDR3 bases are TGCGCCAGCAGTGAGTCGCAGGGAATTGATACGCAGTATTTT. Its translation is CASSESQGIDTQYF.

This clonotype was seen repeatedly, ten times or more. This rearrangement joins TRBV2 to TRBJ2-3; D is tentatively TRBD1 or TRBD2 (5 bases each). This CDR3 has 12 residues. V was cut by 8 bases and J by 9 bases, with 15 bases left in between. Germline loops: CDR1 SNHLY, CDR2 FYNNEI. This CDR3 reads CASRPEGWTQYF. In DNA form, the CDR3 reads TGTGCCAGCCGGCCCGAGGGGTGGACGCAGTATTTT.

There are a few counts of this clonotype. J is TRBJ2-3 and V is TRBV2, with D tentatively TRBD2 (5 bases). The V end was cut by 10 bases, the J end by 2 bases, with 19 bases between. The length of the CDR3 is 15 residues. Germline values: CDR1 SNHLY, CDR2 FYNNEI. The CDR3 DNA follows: TGTGCCACCATCTTGGACTGGCTTGACACAGATACGCAGTATTTT. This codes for CATILDWLDTDTQYF.

The chain's CDR3 is CASGDESSYNEQFF. The CDR3 bases are TGTGCCAGTGGGGACGAGAGCTCCTACAATGAGCAGTTCTTC. The genes are TRBV7-9 and TRBJ2-1; D is possibly TRBD1 or TRBD2 (5 bases each). V was pared by 9 bases and J by 0 bases, with 12 bases between. The CDR3 has 14 residues. Germline lookup yields CDR1 SEHNR and CDR2 FQNEAQ (reference sequence).

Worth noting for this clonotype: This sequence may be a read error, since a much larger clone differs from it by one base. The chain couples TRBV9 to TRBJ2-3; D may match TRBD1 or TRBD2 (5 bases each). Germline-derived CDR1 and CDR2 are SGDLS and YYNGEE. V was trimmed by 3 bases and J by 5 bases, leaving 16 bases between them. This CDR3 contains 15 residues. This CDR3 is CASSGNPRGIDTQYF. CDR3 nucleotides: TGTGCCAGCAGCGGGAATCCCCGGGGCATAGATACGCAGTATTTT.

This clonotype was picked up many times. In DNA, the CDR3 is TGTGCCAGCAGTTTATTGCCAGGTGACTCCTACGAGCAGTACTTC. Its translation is CASSLLPGDSYEQYF. This chain joins TRBV27 and TRBJ2-7; D is undetermined. CDR3 length equals 15 residues. V was shortened by 1 base and J by 0 bases, with 10 bases between the two germline ends. Germline values: CDR1 MNHEY, CDR2 SMNVEV (reference sequence).

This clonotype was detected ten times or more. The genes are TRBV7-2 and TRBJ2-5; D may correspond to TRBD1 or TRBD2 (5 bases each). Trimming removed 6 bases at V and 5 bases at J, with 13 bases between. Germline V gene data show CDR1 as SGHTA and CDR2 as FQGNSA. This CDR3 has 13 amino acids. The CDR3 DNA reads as TGTGCCAGCAGTCGGGACCGAGGGGAGACCCAGTACTTC. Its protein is CASSRDRGETQYF.

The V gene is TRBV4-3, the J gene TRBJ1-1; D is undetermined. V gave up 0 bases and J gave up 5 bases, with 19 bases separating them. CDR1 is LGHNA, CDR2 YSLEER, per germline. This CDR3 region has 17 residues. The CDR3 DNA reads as TGCGCCAGCAGCCAAGATCGTACGGGGATTGGAAAAACTGAAGCTTTCTTT. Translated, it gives CASSQDRTGIGKTEAFF.

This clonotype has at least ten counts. The CDR3 DNA reads as TGTGCCAGCAGCCCCCAGAACACTGAAGCTTTCTTT. It codes for CASSPQNTEAFF. The chain is built from TRBV7-2 and TRBJ1-1; no clear D. CDR3 length: 12 amino acids. Germline loops: CDR1 SGHTA, CDR2 FQGNSA. The V gene lost 5 bases and the J gene lost 1 base, with 5 bases spanning the gap. The whole variable domain, remainder taken from reference TRBV7-2 and TRBJ1-1, is GAGVSQSPSNKVTEKGKDVELRCDPISGHTALYWYRQSLGQGLEFLIYFQGNSAPDKSGLPSDRFSAERTGGSVSTLTIQRTQQEDSAVYLCASSPQNTEAFFGQGTRLTVV.